These 26 T cell receptor beta chains originate from one sample sequenced in a study of T cell repertoires in cytomegalovirus infection. TCRdb passed the reads through MiXCR, listing each CDR3 protein once. The sample has 600,000 to 800,000 distinct CDR3 sequences; 20% to 25% are singletons. Source material: CD8+ T cells from PBMCs. The receptors stem from a human donor in good health (CMV status not recorded). Some clones in this sample may be carry-over from other donors' samples.

This clonotype was seen repeatedly, ten times or more. V is TRBV7-6 and J is TRBJ1-2, with 7 bases matching TRBD1. CDR3 length equals 14 residues. The germline CDR1 and CDR2 sequences are SGHVS and FNYEAQ. The J segment lost 5 bases and the V segment lost 3 bases, leaving 6 bases of the junction unmatched. CDR3 nucleotide sequence: TGTGCCAGCAGCTTCGACGGGACAGAGTATGGCTACACCTTC. It specifies CASSFDGTEYGYTF.

The V call is TRBV7-9, the J call TRBJ2-7, with a tentative D call TRBD2 (6 bases). The CDR3 consists of 14 residues. In germline, CDR1 is SEHNR, CDR2 FQNEAQ (reference sequence). V dropped 2 bases and J dropped 2 bases, with 10 bases sitting between them. The CDR3 sequence is CASSLTGGTYEQYF. The CDR3 nucleotides are TGTGCCAGCAGCTTAACGGGCGGGACCTACGAGCAGTACTTC.

In its sample, this clonotype was seen many times. This chain links TRBV7-3 with TRBJ2-1; perhaps TRBD1 as D (6 bases). V was shortened by 4 bases and J by 7 bases, with 8 bases between the two germline ends. The CDR3 runs 12 residues. CDR1 is SGHTA and CDR2 is FQGTGA in the germline V gene. The CDR3 sequence: CASSYQGNEQFF. CDR3 in DNA: TGTGCCAGCAGCTACCAGGGGAATGAGCAGTTCTTC.

The chain uses TRBV4-1 and TRBJ1-1; D uncertain. The V gene's germline CDR1 is MGHRA and CDR2 YSYEKL. This CDR3 comprises 14 residues. The V end lost 4 bases, the J end lost 4 bases, and 13 bases lay between the germline ends. For the CDR3, the DNA is TGCGCCAGCAGCCCCTTCGACCGGGGCACTGAAGCTTTCTTT. It yields the protein CASSPFDRGTEAFF.

Many counts were recorded for this clonotype. V usage is TRBV25-1 and J usage is TRBJ2-7, with a tentative D call TRBD2 (6 bases). This CDR3 has 13 amino acids. V gave up 8 bases and J gave up 0 bases, with 11 bases separating them. Germline CDR1 and CDR2: MGHDK and SYGVNS. Written as DNA, the CDR3 is TGTGCCAGCGGGGACGGGAGCTCCTACGAGCAGTACTTC. Amino acids: CASGDGSSYEQYF.

Concerning this clonotype: A junction boundary mismatches the germline segment, possibly from a read error. The chain carries TRBV28 and TRBJ2-2; D remains unclear. CDR1 and CDR2 from the germline V gene are MDHEN and SYDVKM. The CDR3 loop spans 16 amino acids. The CDR3 DNA is TGTGCCAACAGTTTAATTTCATGGGCAAACACCGGGGAGCTGTTTTTT. The encoded protein is CANSLISWANTGELFF.

A note on this clonotype: One base away lies a much larger clone, so this may be a sequencing read error. V usage is TRBV4-3 and J usage is TRBJ2-1; no clear D. The CDR3 is 14 amino acids. The germline V gene encodes CDR1 LGHNA and CDR2 YSLEER. CDR3 sequence reads: CANSQGPLGNEQFF. The CDR3 DNA reads as TGCGCCAACAGCCAAGGCCCGCTGGGGAATGAGCAGTTCTTC.

This clonotype showed up just a few times. The gene calls are TRBV5-1 and TRBJ2-7, with unresolved D. In germline, CDR1 is SGHRS, CDR2 YFSETQ. The CDR3 extends over 13 amino acids. V shed 2 bases and J shed 4 bases, with 10 bases lying between them. The CDR3 sequence: CASSFNGGYEQYV. CDR3 DNA: TGCGCCAGCAGCTTCAATGGTGGATACGAGCAGTACGTC.

This clonotype was counted at least ten times. The rearrangement uses TRBV7-2 and TRBJ2-7; D remains unclear. V was trimmed by 3 bases and J by 3 bases, leaving 12 bases between them. Germline values: CDR1 SGHTA, CDR2 FQGNSA. The CDR3 has 14 residues. The CDR3 reads CASSFPDRHYEQYF. In DNA, the CDR3 is TGTGCCAGCAGCTTCCCCGACCGGCACTACGAGCAGTACTTC.

This clonotype has a count of ten or more. The V and J genes are TRBV10-3 and TRBJ2-3; 10 nucleotides line up with TRBD2. The CDR3 consists of 12 residues. V shed 8 bases, J shed 5 bases, and the junction held 1 base outside the gene matches. CDR1 is ENHRY and CDR2 is SYGVKD in the germline V gene. CDR3 protein: CAIGTSEDTQYF. The CDR3 nucleotides are TGTGCCATCGGGACTAGCGAAGATACGCAGTATTTT.

The chain joins TRBV29-1 to TRBJ2-5, with 10 bases matching TRBD2. Trimming took 4 bases from V and 2 from J; bases not matched to a gene: 4. Germline V gene lookup returns CDR1 SQVTM and CDR2 ANQGSEA. This CDR3 region has 14 residues. CDR3 DNA sequence: TGCAGCGTTGCCCCTAGCGGGGGTCAAGAGACCCAGTACTTC. Protein product: CSVAPSGGQETQYF.

The CDR3 coding sequence is TGTGCCAGCAGCTTAAGGGACAGGGAGGGCAATCAGCCCCAGTATTTT. It codes for CASSLRDREGNQPQYF. V is TRBV7-4 and J is TRBJ1-5, with 9 bases identical to TRBD1. The assigned J gene may be wrong: the sequence end matches TRBJ2-3 better. CDR3 length: 16 amino acids. Germline lookup yields CDR1 SGHVT and CDR2 SQSDAQ.

The chain links TRBV10-1 to TRBJ2-1; tentative D call: TRBD2 (7 bases). V was clipped by 6 bases and J by 4 bases, with 31 bases between them. The CDR3 runs to 20 residues. Per germline, CDR1 WNHNN and CDR2 SYGVQD (reference sequence). The CDR3 DNA sequence: TGCGCCAGCAGCGAGGGACAAGGGGTTGGGGGGGCCTTCTTTTACAATGAGCAGTTCTTC. Protein: CASSEGQGVGGAFFYNEQFF.

This clonotype has a count of ten or more. The rearrangement uses TRBV11-3 and TRBJ2-1, with D tentatively TRBD2 (6 bases). Germline CDR1 is SGHNT and CDR2 is YENEEA. CDR3 size: 16 residues. V was cut by 4 bases and J by 2 bases, with 15 bases left in between. CDR3 in amino acids: CASSSYSGKAYNEQFF. The CDR3 DNA is TGTGCCAGCAGCTCGTATAGCGGTAAGGCCTACAATGAGCAGTTCTTC.

The chain has TRBV19 and TRBJ1-1; 8 bases line up with TRBD1. The germline V gene has CDR1 LNHDA and CDR2 SQIVND (reference sequence). J was trimmed by 6 bases and V by 5 bases; bases with no gene match: 11. The CDR3 runs to 15 residues. The CDR3 sequence is CASSPIFTGGSEAFF. The CDR3 DNA reads TGTGCCAGTAGTCCCATCTTTACAGGGGGTTCTGAAGCTTTCTTT. Drawing the rest from reference TRBV19 and TRBJ1-1, the complete variable domain is DGGITQSPKYLFRKEGQNVTLSCEQNLNHDAMYWYRQDPGQGLRLIYYSQIVNDFQKGDIAEGYSVSREKKESFPLTVTSAQKNPTAFYLCASSPIFTGGSEAFFGQGTRLTVV.

The chain has TRBV7-4 and TRBJ2-7; 9 bases agree with TRBD1. CDR1 and CDR2 (germline): SGHVT, SQSDAQ. CDR3 length: 15 amino acids. Trimming removed 5 bases from V and 5 bases from J; junction bases left unmatched: 10. CDR3 sequence reads: CASSQPGGTGNEQYV. The DNA for the CDR3 is TGTGCCAGCAGCCAACCCGGAGGGACAGGGAACGAGCAGTACGTC.

The chain combines TRBV28 with TRBJ2-3, with D hard to call. This CDR3 region has 14 residues. Trimming shortened V by 7 bases and J by 8 bases, and 19 bases separated the two germline ends. Germline CDR1 and CDR2: MDHEN and SYDVKM. CDR3 loop: CASTSAPVEGTQYF. In DNA, the CDR3 is TGTGCCAGCACCTCCGCCCCGGTCGAAGGTACGCAGTATTTT. Using reference TRBV28 and TRBJ2-3 for the parts outside the CDR3, the full variable domain is DVKVTQSSRYLVKRTGEKVFLECVQDMDHENMFWYRQDPGLGLRLIYFSYDVKMKEKGDIPEGYSVSREKKERFSLILESASTNQTSMYLCASTSAPVEGTQYFGPGTRLTVL.

V is TRBV28 and J is TRBJ2-3; perhaps TRBD2 as D (5 bases). Germline V gene data show CDR1 as MDHEN and CDR2 as SYDVKM. V was pared by 4 bases and J by 2 bases, with 10 bases between. The CDR3 extends over 14 amino acids. The CDR3 here is CASSSDFYTDTQYF. The CDR3 nucleotides are TGTGCCAGCAGTTCGGACTTTTACACAGATACGCAGTATTTT.

The chain recombines TRBV28 with TRBJ2-7, with 8 bases fitting TRBD2. Trimming took 3 bases from V and 2 from J; bases not matched to a gene: 6. Germline V CDR1 and CDR2: MDHEN, SYDVKM. The CDR3 loop spans 15 amino acids. DNA for the CDR3: TGTGCCAGCAGTTTGTCGCGGGGGGTAACCTACGAGCAGTACGTC. This encodes CASSLSRGVTYEQYV.

This clonotype was detected many times. J is TRBJ2-3 and V is TRBV6-1; no clear D gene. The CDR3 sequence is 12 residues long. Trimming cost V 2 bases and J 5 bases, with 5 bases left between them. Looked up from germline, CDR1 is MNHNS and CDR2 is SASEGT. As DNA, the CDR3 is TGTGCCAGCAGTGAAATAGGAGATACGCAGTATTTT. Protein product: CASSEIGDTQYF.

The table lists this clonotype with many counts. This sequence joins TRBV7-9 and TRBJ1-1, with D tentatively TRBD1 (6 bases). Deletions cut 10 bases from V and 7 bases from J, with 16 bases between. Looked up from germline, CDR1 is SEHNR and CDR2 is FQNEAQ (reference sequence). The length of the CDR3 is 12 residues. The CDR3 spells CAIMGAYGEAFF. The CDR3 DNA reads as TGTGCCATCATGGGGGCCTACGGTGAAGCTTTCTTT.

As for this clonotype: This may come from a read error, since a much larger clone is one base off. The rearrangement uses TRBV7-2 and TRBJ1-4, with 7 bases fitting TRBD1. Trimming took 2 bases from V and 6 from J; bases not matched to a gene: 12. This CDR3 has 17 amino acids. Germline-derived CDR1 and CDR2 are SGHTA and FQGNSA. The CDR3 bases are TGTGCCAGCAGCTTATTCTGGTCAGGGGGGCTAGATGAAAAACTGTTTTTT. Amino acids: CASSLFWSGGLDEKLFF.

The chain employs TRBV9 and TRBJ2-3, with D maybe TRBD1 (6 bases). This CDR3 is 15 amino acids long. CDR1 is SGDLS, CDR2 YYNGEE, per germline. Trimming left V 3 bases short and J 6 bases short, with 17 bases between. The CDR3 bases are TGTGCCAGCAGCGAGACAGGCAGGATCTTGGATACGCAGTATTTT. Amino acid sequence: CASSETGRILDTQYF.

Ten or more counts support this clonotype. The chain has TRBV7-2 and TRBJ1-1; tentative D call: TRBD1 (6 bases). The CDR3 loop spans 14 amino acids. CDR1 is SGHTA, CDR2 FQGNSA, per germline. Trimming took 1 base from V and 4 from J, leaving 10 bases between them. The CDR3 loop is CASSLDGGFTEAFF. DNA of the CDR3: TGTGCCAGCAGCTTAGATGGGGGCTTCACTGAAGCTTTCTTT. Based on the CDR3 plus reference TRBV7-2 and TRBJ1-1, the full variable domain is GAGVSQSPSNKVTEKGKDVELRCDPISGHTALYWYRQSLGQGLEFLIYFQGNSAPDKSGLPSDRFSAERTGGSVSTLTIQRTQQEDSAVYLCASSLDGGFTEAFFGQGTRLTVV.

Here the CDR3 reads CASRPPGFATNEKLFF. The CDR3 nucleotides are TGTGCCAGCAGGCCTCCGGGATTTGCAACTAATGAAAAACTGTTTTTT. The rearrangement uses TRBV2 and TRBJ1-4; D is ambiguous. The V end lost 6 bases, the J end lost 0 bases, and 14 bases lay between the germline ends. The CDR3 runs 16 residues. CDR1 and CDR2 (germline): SNHLY, FYNNEI.

About this clonotype: A much larger clone is a single base away; this may be a read error. This chain links TRBV6-6 with TRBJ1-2; D uncertain. Germline values: CDR1 MNHNY, CDR2 SVGAGI (reference sequence). This CDR3 is 12 amino acids long. Written as DNA, the CDR3 is TGTGCCAGCATTTACGAAAGGAATGGCTACACCTTC. It is translated as CASIYERNGYTF.